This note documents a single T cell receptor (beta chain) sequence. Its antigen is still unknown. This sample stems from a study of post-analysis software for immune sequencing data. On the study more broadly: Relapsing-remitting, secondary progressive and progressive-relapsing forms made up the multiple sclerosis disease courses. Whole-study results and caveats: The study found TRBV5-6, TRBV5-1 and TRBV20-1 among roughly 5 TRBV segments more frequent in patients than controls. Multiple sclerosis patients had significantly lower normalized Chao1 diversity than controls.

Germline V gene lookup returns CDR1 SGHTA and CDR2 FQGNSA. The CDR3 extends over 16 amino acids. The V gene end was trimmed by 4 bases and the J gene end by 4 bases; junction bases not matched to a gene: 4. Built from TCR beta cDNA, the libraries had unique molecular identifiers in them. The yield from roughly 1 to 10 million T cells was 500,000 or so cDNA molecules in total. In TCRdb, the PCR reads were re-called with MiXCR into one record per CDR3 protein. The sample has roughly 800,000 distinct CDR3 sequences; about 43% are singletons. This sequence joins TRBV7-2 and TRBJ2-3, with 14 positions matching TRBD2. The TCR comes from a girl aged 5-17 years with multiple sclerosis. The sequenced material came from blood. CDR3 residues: CASSSGLAGVADTQYF. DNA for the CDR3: TGTGCCAGCAGCTCGGGACTAGCGGGGGTAGCAGATACGCAGTATTTT.